These 9 T cell receptor beta chains share one sample of origin, sequenced in a study of CD8+ T cells in alopecia areata. RNA extraction and reverse transcription yielded cDNA as sequencing template. Here immunoSEQ multiplex PCR was the method, and the copy in TCRdb shows in-frame clones only, minus some. The sample includes roughly 180,000 clones, around 60% of them seen just once. Treatment denoted: oral pan-JAK inhibitor, 5-10 mg twice daily. Material: CD4+ T cells sorted from blood, obtained at week 4, from a patient treated with tofacitinib. Receptor source: a human donor with alopecia areata.

The chain recombines TRBV12-5 with TRBJ2-2; TRBD1 agrees at 11 bases. V gave up 5 bases and J gave up 4 bases; unmatched junction bases: 3. This CDR3 comprises 15 residues. From germline, CDR1 is LGHNT and CDR2 FRNRAP. CDR3 sequence reads: CASGTDRGLTGELFF. The CDR3 DNA reads as TGTGCTAGTGGTACGGACAGGGGGCTCACCGGGGAGCTGTTTTTT.

In this sample, this clone turned up a few times. This specimen includes other DNA sequences encoding the same CDR3. The V and J genes are TRBV30 and TRBJ1-5; D not resolved. Trimming removed 3 bases from V and 5 bases from J, with 8 bases in between. Germline lookup yields CDR1 GTSNPN and CDR2 SVGIG (reference sequence). CDR3 length equals 12 residues. Here the CDR3 DNA reads TGTGCCTGGAGCCGCGGGGATCAGCCCCAGCATTTT. This codes for CAWSRGDQPQHF.

The chain recombines TRBV2 with TRBJ2-5; 8 bases align to TRBD2. The CDR3 runs to 15 residues. Germline lookup yields CDR1 SNHLY and CDR2 FYNNEI. The CDR3 nucleotides are TGTGCGAGCGGGGGCCTGGGGGGACCCCAAGAGACCCAGTACTTC. Its protein is CASGGLGGPQETQYF. Drawing the rest from reference TRBV2 and TRBJ2-5, the complete variable domain is EPEVTQTPSHQVTQMGQEVILRCVPISNHLYFYWYRQILGQKVEFLVSFYNNEISEKSEIFDDQFSVERPDGSNFTLKIRSTKLEDSAMYFCASGGLGGPQETQYFGPGTRLLVL.

This clone has a handful of counts. The chain links TRBV28 to TRBJ1-2; perhaps TRBD1 as D (5 bases). The germline gives CDR1 MDHEN, CDR2 SYDVKM. The CDR3 has 15 amino acids. Trimming removed 4 bases at V and 6 bases at J, with 18 bases between. The CDR3 region is CASSSRVRVAHGYTF. CDR3 nucleotides: TGTGCCAGCAGTTCCAGGGTTAGGGTGGCTCATGGCTACACCTTC.

The CDR3 region has the DNA TGCGCCAGCAGCTTGGGTTTCACCCGCTCCCCTGGGGCCAACGTCCTGACTTTC. Translated, it gives CASSLGFTRSPGANVLTF. V is TRBV5-1 and J is TRBJ2-6, with unresolved D. CDR1 SGHRS and CDR2 YFSETQ come from the germline V gene. The CDR3 has 18 amino acids. Trimming stripped 0 bases from V and 2 bases from J, with 15 bases between. The full variable domain, with the rest looked up from reference TRBV5-1 and TRBJ2-6, is KAGVTQTPRYLIKTRGQQVTLSCSPISGHRSVSWYQQTPGQGLQFLFEYFSETQRNKGNFPGRFSGRQFSNSRSEMNVSTLELGDSALYLCASSLGFTRSPGANVLTFGAGSRLTVL.

The chain links TRBV7-2 to TRBJ1-3; D remains ambiguous. This CDR3 is built from 14 residues. CDR1 and CDR2 from the germline V gene are SGHTA and FQGNSA. The V end lost 4 bases, the J end lost 0 bases, and 7 bases lay between the germline ends. CDR3 loop: CASSSYSSGNTIYF. Here the CDR3 DNA reads TGTGCCAGCAGCTCCTACAGCTCTGGAAACACCATATATTTT. Full variable domain (remainder filled in from reference TRBV7-2 and TRBJ1-3): GAGVSQSPSNKVTEKGKDVELRCDPISGHTALYWYRQSLGQGLEFLIYFQGNSAPDKSGLPSDRFSAERTGGSVSTLTIQRTQQEDSAVYLCASSSYSSGNTIYFGEGSWLTVV.

The genes are TRBV30 and TRBJ2-7; 9 bases are shared with TRBD1. The CDR3 has 13 amino acids. Germline V lookup: CDR1 GTSNPN, CDR2 SVGIG (reference sequence). V lost 3 bases, J lost 7 bases, and 7 bases stayed unmatched. The DNA of the CDR3 is TGTGCCTGGAGCGGACAGGGGTCGCCGGAGCAGTACTTC. Its protein is CAWSGQGSPEQYF. Full variable domain (outside the CDR3, taken from reference TRBV30 and TRBJ2-7): SQTIHQWPATLVQPVGSPLSLECTVEGTSNPNLYWYRQAAGRGLQLLFYSVGIGQISSEVPQNLSASRPQDRQFILSSKKLLLSDSGFYLCAWSGQGSPEQYFGPGTRLTVT.

The chain carries TRBV4-1 and TRBJ2-7, with 7 bases fitting TRBD1. The CDR3 is 14 residues long. Germline-derived CDR1 and CDR2 are MGHRA and YSYEKL. Trimming at V came to 5 bases and at J to 1 base, leaving 5 bases not matched to a gene. The CDR3 loop is CASSKQTGSYEQYF. CDR3 coding DNA: TGCGCCAGCAGCAAACAGACAGGGTCCTACGAGCAGTACTTC.

This clone occurred a few times. The V gene is TRBV7-9, the J gene TRBJ2-1; no definite D call. This CDR3 is built from 8 residues. Per the germline V gene, CDR1 is SEHNR and CDR2 is FQNEAQ (reference sequence). The V end lost 7 bases, the J end lost 10 bases, and 2 bases lay between the germline ends. The CDR3 here is CASNEQFF. The CDR3, as DNA: TGTGCCAGCAACGAGCAGTTCTTC.